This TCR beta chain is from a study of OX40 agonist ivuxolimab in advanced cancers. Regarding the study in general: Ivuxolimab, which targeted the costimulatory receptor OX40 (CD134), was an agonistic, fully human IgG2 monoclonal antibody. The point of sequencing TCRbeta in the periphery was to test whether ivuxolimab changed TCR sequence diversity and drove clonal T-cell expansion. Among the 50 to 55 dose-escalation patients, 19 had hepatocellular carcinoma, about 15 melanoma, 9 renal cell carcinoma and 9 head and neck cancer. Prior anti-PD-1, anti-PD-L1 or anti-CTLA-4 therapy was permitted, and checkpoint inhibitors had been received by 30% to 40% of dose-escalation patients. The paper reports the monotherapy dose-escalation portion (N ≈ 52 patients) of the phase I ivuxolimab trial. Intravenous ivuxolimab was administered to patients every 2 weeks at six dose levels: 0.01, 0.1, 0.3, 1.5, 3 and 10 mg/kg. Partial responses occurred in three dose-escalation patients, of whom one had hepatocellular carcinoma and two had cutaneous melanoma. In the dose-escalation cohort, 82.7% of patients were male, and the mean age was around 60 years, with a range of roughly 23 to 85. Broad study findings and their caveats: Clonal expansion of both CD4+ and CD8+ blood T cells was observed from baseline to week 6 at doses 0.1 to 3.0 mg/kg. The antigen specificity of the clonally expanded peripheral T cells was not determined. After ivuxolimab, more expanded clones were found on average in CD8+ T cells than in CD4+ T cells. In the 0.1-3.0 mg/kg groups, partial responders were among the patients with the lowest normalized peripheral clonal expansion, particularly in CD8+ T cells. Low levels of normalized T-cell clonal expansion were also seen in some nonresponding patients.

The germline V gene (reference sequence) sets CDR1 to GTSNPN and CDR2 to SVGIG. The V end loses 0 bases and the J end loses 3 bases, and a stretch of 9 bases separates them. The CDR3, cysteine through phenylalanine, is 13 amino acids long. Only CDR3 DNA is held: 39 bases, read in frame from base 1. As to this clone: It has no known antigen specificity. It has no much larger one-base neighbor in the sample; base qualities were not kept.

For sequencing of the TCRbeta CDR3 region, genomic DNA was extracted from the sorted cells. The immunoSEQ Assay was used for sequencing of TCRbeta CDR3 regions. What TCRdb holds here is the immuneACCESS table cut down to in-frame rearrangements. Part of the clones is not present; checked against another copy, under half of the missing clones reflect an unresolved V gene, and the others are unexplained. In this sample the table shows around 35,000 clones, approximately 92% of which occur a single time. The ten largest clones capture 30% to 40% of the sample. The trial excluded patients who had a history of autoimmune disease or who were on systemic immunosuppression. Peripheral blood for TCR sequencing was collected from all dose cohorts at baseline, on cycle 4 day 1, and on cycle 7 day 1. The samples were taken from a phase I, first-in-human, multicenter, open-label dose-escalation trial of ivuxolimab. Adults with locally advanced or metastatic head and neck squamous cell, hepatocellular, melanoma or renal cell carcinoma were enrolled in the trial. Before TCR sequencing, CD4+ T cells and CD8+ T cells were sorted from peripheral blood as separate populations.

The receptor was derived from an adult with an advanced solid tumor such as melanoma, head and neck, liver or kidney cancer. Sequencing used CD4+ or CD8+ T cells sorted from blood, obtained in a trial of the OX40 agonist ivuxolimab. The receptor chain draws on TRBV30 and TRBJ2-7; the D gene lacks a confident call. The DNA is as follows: TGTGCCTGGAGTGTCGGCAATGTCTACGAGCAGTACTTC. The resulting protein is CAWSVGNVYEQYF.